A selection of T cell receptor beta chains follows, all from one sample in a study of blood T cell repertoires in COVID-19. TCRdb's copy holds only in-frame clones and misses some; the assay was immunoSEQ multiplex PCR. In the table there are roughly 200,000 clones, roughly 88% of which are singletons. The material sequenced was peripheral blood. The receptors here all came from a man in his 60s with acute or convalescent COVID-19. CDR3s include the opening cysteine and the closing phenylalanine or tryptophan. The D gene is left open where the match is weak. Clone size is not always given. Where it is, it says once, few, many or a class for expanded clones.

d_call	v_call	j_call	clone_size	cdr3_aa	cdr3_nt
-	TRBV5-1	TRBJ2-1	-	CASSLGWVEGNEQFF	TGCGCCAGCAGCTTGGGGTGGGTCGAGGGAAATGAGCAGTTCTTC
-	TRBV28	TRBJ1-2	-	CASHIDSGAQGYTF	TGTGCCAGCCACATTGATTCAGGGGCGCAGGGCTACACCTTC
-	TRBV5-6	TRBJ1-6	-	CASSDSRVPYNSPLHF	TGTGCCAGCAGCGACTCCAGGGTCCCCTATAATTCACCCCTCCACTTT
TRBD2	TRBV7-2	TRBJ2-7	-	CASSLLAGAYEQYF	TGTGCCAGCAGCTTGTTAGCGGGAGCCTACGAGCAGTACTTC
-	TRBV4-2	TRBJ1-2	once	CASSQEQGPYGYTF	TGTGCCAGCAGCCAGGAACAGGGTCCCTATGGCTACACCTTC
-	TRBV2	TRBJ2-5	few	CASRIETVETQYF	TGTGCCAGCAGGATCGAGACAGTGGAGACCCAGTACTTC
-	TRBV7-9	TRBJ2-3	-	CASSLDGGNAPDTQYF	TGTGCCAGCAGCTTAGACGGCGGGAACGCTCCAGATACGCAGTATTTT
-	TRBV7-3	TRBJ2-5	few	CASSTRTGAGETQYF	TGTGCCAGCAGCACCCGAACAGGGGCGGGGGAGACCCAGTACTTC
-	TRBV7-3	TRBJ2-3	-	CASSLTGGSWWDTQYF	TGTGCCAGCAGCTTAACGGGTGGGAGTTGGTGGGATACGCAGTATTTT
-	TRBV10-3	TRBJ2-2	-	CAISDRTNTGELFF	TGTGCCATCAGCGACAGAACGAACACCGGGGAGCTGTTTTTT
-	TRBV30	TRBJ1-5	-	CAWSAPDSSNQPQHF	TGTGCCTGGAGTGCGCCGGACAGCAGCAATCAGCCCCAGCATTTT
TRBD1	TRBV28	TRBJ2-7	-	CASSSPQGFPSEQYF	TGTGCCAGCAGTTCCCCACAGGGGTTCCCCTCCGAGCAGTACTTC
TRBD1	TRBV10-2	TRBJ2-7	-	CASSGTGELLSYEQYF	TGCGCCAGCAGTGGGACAGGGGAATTACTCTCCTACGAGCAGTACTTC
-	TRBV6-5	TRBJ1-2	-	CASSRQGTYGYTF	TGTGCCAGCAGTCGTCAGGGGACGTATGGCTACACCTTC
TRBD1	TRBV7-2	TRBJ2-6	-	CASSYHGTGFGANVLTF	TGTGCCAGCAGTTACCACGGGACAGGGTTCGGGGCCAACGTCCTGACTTTC
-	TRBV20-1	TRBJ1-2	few	CSASEKGLRGGYTF	TGCAGTGCTAGTGAGAAGGGGCTCAGAGGTGGCTACACCTTC
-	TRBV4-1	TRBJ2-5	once	CASSQDGGKETQYF	TGCGCCAGCAGCCAAGATGGAGGAAAAGAGACCCAGTACTTC
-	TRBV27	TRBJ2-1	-	CASSHLGGSSYNEQFF	TGTGCCAGCAGTCATTTGGGGGGAAGCTCCTACAATGAGCAGTTCTTC
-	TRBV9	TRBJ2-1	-	CASSVSTGNEQFF	TGTGCCAGCAGCGTATCTACGGGCAATGAGCAGTTCTTC
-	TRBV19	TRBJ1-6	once	CASKGADIRNSPLHF	TGTGCCAGTAAAGGCGCCGACATTCGGAATTCACCCCTCCACTTT
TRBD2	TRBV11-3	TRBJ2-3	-	CASSRTSGTDTQYF	TGTGCCAGCAGCAGGACTAGCGGGACAGATACGCAGTATTTT
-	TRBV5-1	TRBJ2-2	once	CASSVRAARANREANTGELFF	TGCGCCAGCTCGGTGAGGGCAGCGCGTGCGAACCGTGAAGCGAACACCGGGGAGCTGTTTTTT
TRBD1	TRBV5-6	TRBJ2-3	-	CASSIRQGTDTQYF	TGTGCCAGCAGCATTCGACAGGGGACAGATACGCAGTATTTT
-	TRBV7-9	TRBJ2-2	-	CASSLGQSTGELFF	TGTGCCAGCAGCTTAGGACAGAGCACCGGGGAGCTGTTTTTT
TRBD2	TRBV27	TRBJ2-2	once	CASSLWGSGSTGELFF	TGTGCCAGCAGTTTATGGGGTAGCGGGAGCACCGGGGAGCTGTTTTTT
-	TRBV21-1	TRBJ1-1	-	CASSRTTGNTEAFF	TGTGCCAGCAGCAGGACTACAGGTAACACTGAAGCTTTCTTT
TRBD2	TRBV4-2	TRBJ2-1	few	CASNSPGLRYNEQFF	TGTGCCAGCAACTCACCGGGACTACGATACAATGAGCAGTTCTTC
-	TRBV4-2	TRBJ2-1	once	CASSPTGSSYNEQFF	TGTGCCAGCAGCCCAACGGGGTCCTCCTACAATGAGCAGTTCTTC
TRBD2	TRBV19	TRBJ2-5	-	CASSEAGGVQETQYF	TGTGCCAGTAGTGAAGCGGGAGGAGTACAAGAGACCCAGTACTTC
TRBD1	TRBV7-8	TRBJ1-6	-	CASSSAGTASSYNSPLHF	TGTGCCAGCAGCTCCGCCGGGACAGCTAGCTCCTATAATTCACCCCTCCACTTT
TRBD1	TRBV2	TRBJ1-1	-	CASSVMGRGEAFF	TGTGCCAGCAGTGTAATGGGCAGGGGGGAAGCTTTCTTT
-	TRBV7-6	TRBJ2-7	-	CASSLEGGDSYEQYF	TGTGCCAGCAGCTTAGAGGGCGGGGACTCCTACGAGCAGTACTTC
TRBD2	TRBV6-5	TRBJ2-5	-	CASRGGLETQYF	TGTGCCAGCCGGGGGGGCCTGGAGACCCAGTACTTC
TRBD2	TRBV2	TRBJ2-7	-	CASRAEGTSVYEQYF	TGTGCCAGCAGGGCCGAAGGGACTAGCGTTTACGAGCAGTACTTC